The 3 T cell receptor beta chains listed next were all sequenced from one sample in a study of T cell responses to AZD1222 COVID-19 vaccine. Assay used: immunoSEQ multiplex PCR; TCRdb lists only in-frame clones, some missing. The profile shows over 120,000 clones, approximately 89% of them singletons. Sequenced material: peripheral blood, taken 28 days after the second AZD1222 dose. The source of these receptors is an adult who received the AZD1222 COVID-19 vaccine.

This rearrangement joins TRBV2 to TRBJ2-3; D call uncertain. Germline V gives CDR1 SNHLY, CDR2 FYNNEI. V lost 8 bases, J lost 4 bases, and 13 bases lay in between. CDR3 size: 13 residues. The chain's CDR3 is CASLGRVSDTQYF. The DNA of the CDR3 is TGTGCCAGCCTAGGCCGAGTGTCAGATACGCAGTATTTT.

The V and J genes are TRBV5-6 and TRBJ1-5, with TRBD1 as a possible D gene (6 bases). The ends were cut back, 0 bases at V and 4 bases at J, with 14 bases in the middle. Germline CDR1 SGHDT, CDR2 YYEEEE. This CDR3 is built from 16 residues. Here the CDR3 DNA reads TGTGCCAGCAGCTTGGCCTTCAGGGGAGGGAATCAGCCCCAGCATTTT. It is translated as CASSLAFRGGNQPQHF.

For the CDR3, the DNA is TGTGCCAGCAGTTATGCCCCGATCCCCCTCCACTTT. It encodes CASSYAPIPLHF. This chain joins TRBV6-6 and TRBJ1-6; no firm D call. The CDR3 runs to 12 residues. Germline V gene data show CDR1 as MNHNY and CDR2 as SVGAGI (reference sequence). Trimming pared 3 bases from V and 13 bases from J, leaving 10 bases between.